This TCR beta chain was sequenced during a study of CD8 T cell repertoires and HIV-1 epitope variants. Study summary: Twenty-five autologous and known Gag and Nef epitope variant peptides each stimulated T cells separately. Tested: three Gag epitope families, Nef HW9 and YT9. Findings and limits, study-wide: The TAALDMSHF plasma variant had no responses, unlike KF9 (roughly five clonotypes) and HW9 (one).

As regards this clone: Its target is not known.

Survey-depth immunoSEQ sequencing covered TCR beta CDR3 regions. Data came from immunoSEQ multiplex PCR; TCRdb stores just in-frame clones and leaves some out. The sample holds some 5,500 clones, around 72% seen once. The CDR3 contains 19 residues. The V segment lost 2 bases and the J segment 3 bases; nucleotides outside the gene matches: 14. Germline V gives CDR1 MNHEY, CDR2 SMNVEV (reference sequence). Sequencing was performed on cultured CD8+ T cells derived from PBMCs. The gene calls are TRBV27 and TRBJ2-7; 12 bases align to TRBD2. This clonotype originated in a male donor with HIV. CDR3 sequence: CASSLKGPRGLAGDYEQYF. The CDR3 bases are TGTGCCAGCAGTTTAAAGGGCCCCCGGGGACTAGCGGGTGACTACGAGCAGTACTTC.